These T cell receptor beta chains were read from a single sample in a study of CD8 T cells in ankylosing spondylitis. TCRdb redid the calling of the 5' RACE reads with MiXCR, one entry per CDR3 protein. The top ten clones hold approximately 0.93% of a sample with about 440,000 distinct CDR3 sequences, 15% to 20% of them seen once. The sample consisted of blood, either unsorted or a sorted T cell fraction (not recorded which). These receptors came from a male donor with ankylosing spondylitis. Both conserved end residues are part of each CDR3. The order of the fields is CDR3 DNA, CDR3 protein, clone size, D gene, V gene, J gene. A D gene is named only where the DNA matches it firmly. Size is omitted from some rows. Given values are once, few, many or a class for expanded clones.

DNA: TGCAGCGCCCGGGAACTCTCCTACAATGAGCAGTTCTTC
CDR3: CSARELSYNEQFF
size: few
D: .
V: TRBV29-1
J: TRBJ2-1

DNA: TGTGCCAGTGCGAACACCGGGGAGCTGTTTTTT
CDR3: CASANTGELFF
size: .
D: .
V: TRBV7-4
J: TRBJ2-2

DNA: TGCAGTGCTACGACTAGCGGGAGGAATTACGAGCAGTACTTC
CDR3: CSATTSGRNYEQYF
size: few
D: TRBD2
V: TRBV20-1
J: TRBJ2-7

DNA: TGTGCCAGCAGCTTAGGTGGATCGGGCTGGAATGGGAAGTATTTT
CDR3: CASSLGGSGWNGKYF
size: .
D: .
V: TRBV7-9
J: TRBJ2-3

DNA: TGTGCCAGCAGCGCGGGACCGGACACTGAAGCTTTCTTT
CDR3: CASSAGPDTEAFF
size: few
D: .
V: TRBV7-8
J: TRBJ1-1

DNA: TGCGCCAGCAGCCAAGATTTATTAGCCCGTAACTATGGCTACACCTTC
CDR3: CASSQDLLARNYGYTF
size: few
D: .
V: TRBV4-1
J: TRBJ1-2

DNA: TGTGCCAGCAGACTAGCGGAGTCCTACAATGAGCAGTTCTTC
CDR3: CASRLAESYNEQFF
size: .
D: TRBD2
V: TRBV28
J: TRBJ2-1

DNA: TGTGCCACCAGAGAAGACCGGGCTCCCAATGAGCAGTTCTTC
CDR3: CATREDRAPNEQFF
size: .
D: .
V: TRBV24-1
J: TRBJ2-1

DNA: TGTGCCAGCAGCCAAGATCTCAACAGGGATGACTACACCTTC
CDR3: CASSQDLNRDDYTF
size: .
D: .
V: TRBV4-2
J: TRBJ1-2

DNA: TGCGCCAGCAGCCTTGCCGGCCGGACAGGGGACTATGGCTACACCTTC
CDR3: CASSLAGRTGDYGYTF
size: few
D: TRBD1
V: TRBV5-1
J: TRBJ1-2

DNA: TGTGCCAGCAGCGGCGGGCAGGCCCTTAGGTCCTACAATGAGCAGTTCTTC
CDR3: CASSGGQALRSYNEQFF
size: few
D: .
V: TRBV9
J: TRBJ2-1

DNA: TGTGCCACCAGCAGCCGAGCAGGGCCCGACTCTGGGGCCAACGTCCTGACTTTC
CDR3: CATSSRAGPDSGANVLTF
size: .
D: .
V: TRBV15
J: TRBJ2-6

DNA: TGCAGTGCTGGCCCTCCCAACAGGAATGAAAAACTGTTTTTT
CDR3: CSAGPPNRNEKLFF
size: few
D: .
V: TRBV20-1
J: TRBJ1-4

DNA: TGTGCCAGCAGTCCCCTAGCGGGGGTCTCCTACAATGAGCAGTTCTTC
CDR3: CASSPLAGVSYNEQFF
size: .
D: TRBD2
V: TRBV6-1
J: TRBJ2-1

DNA: TGCAGCGTTGTAATCAAGAGTGATGAGCAGTTCTTC
CDR3: CSVVIKSDEQFF
size: many
D: .
V: TRBV29-1
J: TRBJ2-1

DNA: TGCGCCAGCAGATGGGATCTGGGTGGACTGTCGGGAGGGCCCTCTGGGGCCAACGTCCTGACTTTC
CDR3: CASRWDLGGLSGGPSGANVLTF
size: .
D: TRBD2
V: TRBV10-2
J: TRBJ2-6

DNA: TGCGCCAGCAGCCAAGGTTTGAGGCCCCCCGAGGGAAATGAGCAGTTCTTC
CDR3: CASSQGLRPPEGNEQFF
size: many
D: .
V: TRBV4-1
J: TRBJ2-1

DNA: TGTGCCAGCAGCCTCAAGGCCGGGGGTTCCTACGAGCAGTACTTC
CDR3: CASSLKAGGSYEQYF
size: .
D: .
V: TRBV7-9
J: TRBJ2-7

DNA: TGTGCCAGCAGTTCCCGGGACAGGGTCTATGGCTACACCTTC
CDR3: CASSSRDRVYGYTF
size: few
D: TRBD1
V: TRBV12-3/TRBV12-4
J: TRBJ1-2

DNA: TGTGCCAGCTCACCTGGACTAGCGGGGCTCCAAGAGACCCAGTACTTC
CDR3: CASSPGLAGLQETQYF
size: few
D: TRBD2
V: TRBV18
J: TRBJ2-5

DNA: TGCAGCGTACAGATCTCTGGGGCCAACGTCCTGACTTTC
CDR3: CSVQISGANVLTF
size: .
D: .
V: TRBV29-1
J: TRBJ2-6

DNA: TGTGCCAGCAGTGATAGCGGGGGGTCTGCCCAGACCCAGTACTTC
CDR3: CASSDSGGSAQTQYF
size: few
D: TRBD2
V: TRBV9
J: TRBJ2-5

DNA: TGCGCCAGCAGCTTGACGGTACGGGACATTCAGTACTTC
CDR3: CASSLTVRDIQYF
size: .
D: .
V: TRBV5-1
J: TRBJ2-4

DNA: TGTGCCAGCAGCCAGGGGACTAGCGGGGACGAGCAGTACTTC
CDR3: CASSQGTSGDEQYF
size: few
D: TRBD2
V: TRBV9
J: TRBJ2-7

DNA: TGCAGTGCTAGAGATACACTAGCGGGGGAGCAGTTCTTC
CDR3: CSARDTLAGEQFF
size: few
D: TRBD2
V: TRBV20-1
J: TRBJ2-1

DNA: TGCGCCAGCAGCCCGGGGCGAGGTGAGCAGTTCTTC
CDR3: CASSPGRGEQFF
size: many
D: .
V: TRBV4-3
J: TRBJ2-1

DNA: TGTGCCAGCAGCCCAGGGACTAGCGGAGCCCCGGGCAGTGAGCAGTTCTTC
CDR3: CASSPGTSGAPGSEQFF
size: .
D: TRBD2
V: TRBV2
J: TRBJ2-1

DNA: TGTGCCAGCCTGGGACTAGCGGGGGCCCACACCTACAATGAGCAGTTCTTC
CDR3: CASLGLAGAHTYNEQFF
size: .
D: TRBD2
V: TRBV7-8
J: TRBJ2-1